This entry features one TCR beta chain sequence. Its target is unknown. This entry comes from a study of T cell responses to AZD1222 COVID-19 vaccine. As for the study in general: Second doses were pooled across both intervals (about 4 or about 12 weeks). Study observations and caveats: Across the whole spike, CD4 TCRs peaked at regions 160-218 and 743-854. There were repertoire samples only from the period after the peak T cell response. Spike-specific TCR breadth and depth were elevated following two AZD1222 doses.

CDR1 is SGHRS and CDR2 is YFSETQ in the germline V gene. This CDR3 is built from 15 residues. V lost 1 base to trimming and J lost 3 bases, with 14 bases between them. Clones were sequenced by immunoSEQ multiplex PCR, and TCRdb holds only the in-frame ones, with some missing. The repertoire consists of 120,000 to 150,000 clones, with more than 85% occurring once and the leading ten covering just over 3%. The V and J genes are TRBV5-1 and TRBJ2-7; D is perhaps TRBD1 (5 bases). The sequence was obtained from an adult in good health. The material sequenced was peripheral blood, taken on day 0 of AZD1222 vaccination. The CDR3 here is CASSLQGKNFYEQYF. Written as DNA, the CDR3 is TGCGCCAGCAGCTTGCAGGGTAAGAATTTCTACGAGCAGTACTTC.